These T cell receptor beta chains were read from a single sample in a study of T cell repertoires in cytomegalovirus infection. TCRdb re-derived calls from the reads in MiXCR, one entry per CDR3 protein. The sample contains roughly 860,000 distinct CDR3 sequences, 30% to 35% of which appear only once. For these TCRs, the target antigens are not known. The specimen comprised cultured CD8+ T cells from PBMCs, sampled from culture after CMV antigen stimulation. The receptors shown here come from a human donor in good health (CMV status not recorded). Some clones in this sample may be carry-over from other donors' samples. Each CDR3 is given with its conserved first and last residue. D genes are given only for firm matches. Some rows mark clone size as missing; the rest say once, few, many or name a class of expanded clone.

TRBJ2-1 - TRBV7-2 many CASSWTVNEQFF TGTGCCAGCAGCTGGACGGTCAATGAGCAGTTCTTC
TRBJ1-2 TRBD1 TRBV2 - CASRDTLTGTGQLYGYTF TGTGCCAGCAGAGACACACTGACCGGGACAGGGCAACTCTATGGCTACACCTTC
TRBJ1-1 - TRBV7-8 many CASSAKGVGDTEAFF TGTGCCAGCAGCGCGAAAGGGGTAGGCGACACTGAAGCTTTCTTT
TRBJ1-2 TRBD1 TRBV5-4 - CASGDRGSSGYTF TGTGCCAGCGGGGACAGGGGTTCGAGTGGCTACACCTTC
TRBJ2-1 TRBD1 TRBV28 once CASSYRGRINEQFF TGTGCCAGCAGTTACAGGGGGCGCATCAATGAGCAGTTCTTC
TRBJ2-1 TRBD2 TRBV3-1 once CVTQGLAGGDEQFF TGTGTTACCCAGGGCCTAGCGGGGGGAGACGAGCAGTTCTTC
TRBJ1-1 - TRBV12-3/TRBV12-4 - CASSWGGFEAFF TGTGCCAGCAGTTGGGGGGGATTTGAAGCTTTCTTT
TRBJ2-3 - TRBV27 few CASSLSWSLGLDTDTQYF TGTGCCAGCAGTTTATCGTGGTCCCTCGGCCTCGACACAGATACGCAGTATTTT
TRBJ2-5 - TRBV6-1 many CASSGRGKETQYF TGTGCCAGCAGTGGCCGGGGGAAAGAGACCCAGTACTTC
TRBJ1-1 - TRBV7-6 few CASSSGGKAFF TGTGCCAGCAGCTCCGGGGGGAAAGCTTTCTTT
TRBJ1-2 TRBD1 TRBV15 few CATSRGWRRTGNYGYTF TGTGCCACCAGCAGAGGTTGGAGGAGGACAGGCAACTATGGCTACACCTTC
TRBJ1-2 - TRBV7-9 many CASSSRQALYGYTF TGTGCCAGCAGTTCCCGACAGGCCCTCTATGGCTACACCTTC
TRBJ1-1 TRBD1 TRBV6-5 many CASSWGGQIEAFF TGTGCCAGCAGTTGGGGGGGACAGATTGAAGCTTTCTTT
TRBJ2-7 - TRBV28 - CASSSRGSYNEQYF TGTGCCAGCAGTTCACGAGGGTCTTACAATGAGCAGTACTTC
TRBJ1-2 - TRBV6-5 few CASSYSLVDGYTF TGTGCCAGCAGTTACAGTTTGGTGGATGGCTACACCTTC
TRBJ1-6 TRBD1 TRBV4-3 - CASSQRDRLDIPLHF TGCGCCAGCAGCCAACGGGACAGACTAGATATACCCCTCCACTTT
TRBJ2-3 TRBD1 TRBV6-6 few CASSYSRGTDTQYF TGTGCCAGCAGTTACTCCAGGGGGACAGATACGCAGTATTTT
TRBJ1-1 - TRBV18 - CASSLKGGSWTEAFF TGTGCCAGCTCCCTGAAGGGGGGCTCTTGGACTGAAGCTTTCTTT
TRBJ2-2 TRBD1 TRBV3-1 - CASSPGQGKNTGELFF TGTGCCAGCAGCCCCGGACAGGGCAAAAACACCGGGGAGCTGTTTTTT
TRBJ2-1 - TRBV6-5 - CASSLLNGLGVNEQFF TGTGCCAGCAGTCTCCTGAACGGACTGGGGGTCAATGAGCAGTTCTTC
TRBJ1-1 - TRBV27 - CASSLTQGVNTEAFF TGTGCCAGCAGTTTAACCCAGGGCGTGAACACTGAAGCTTTCTTT
TRBJ2-2 - TRBV7-4 - CASSSQRAQNIGELFF TGTGCCAGCAGCTCCCAGCGAGCCCAGAACATCGGGGAGCTGTTTTTT
TRBJ2-7 - TRBV5-1 - CASSWANAYEQYF TGCGCCAGCAGCTGGGCAAACGCCTACGAGCAGTACTTC
TRBJ2-5 - TRBV29-1 few CSVEGGDIQVGYF TGCAGCGTTGAAGGAGGGGACATCCAGGTCGGGTACTTC
TRBJ2-7 TRBD1 TRBV7-9 - CASSPWDRPYEQYF TGTGCCAGCAGCCCGTGGGACAGACCCTACGAGCAGTACTTC
TRBJ1-4 - TRBV12-3/TRBV12-4 few CASSFRGQHNEKLFF TGTGCCAGCAGTTTTAGGGGTCAGCATAATGAAAAACTGTTTTTT
TRBJ1-1 - TRBV9 few CASSPSSAGKDTEAFF TGTGCCAGCAGCCCATCATCCGCTGGGAAGGACACTGAAGCTTTCTTT
TRBJ2-1 TRBD2 TRBV7-9 few CASSALAGGSYNEQFF TGTGCCAGCAGCGCATTAGCGGGGGGGTCCTACAATGAGCAGTTCTTC
TRBJ2-1 TRBD2 TRBV7-9 few CASSRRIGLAGGDEQFF TGTGCCAGCAGCCGCCGAATTGGACTAGCGGGGGGAGATGAGCAGTTCTTC
TRBJ2-7 - TRBV4-1 - CASSQAATVPAEQYF TGCGCCAGCAGCCAAGCAGCGACAGTCCCCGCCGAGCAGTACTTC
TRBJ2-1 TRBD1 TRBV27 - CASNLGGTGNSEQFF TGTGCCAGCAACCTCGGAGGGACAGGGAACTCTGAGCAGTTCTTC
TRBJ1-4 - TRBV12-3/TRBV12-4 few CASSSGLRNEKLFF TGTGCCAGCAGTTCGGGACTCCGTAATGAAAAACTGTTTTTT
TRBJ1-1 - TRBV4-1 - CASSLNRDLNTEAFF TGCGCCAGCAGCCTTAACAGGGATTTGAACACTGAAGCTTTCTTT
TRBJ1-5 TRBD1 TRBV15 - CATSTRQGAQPQHF TGTGCCACCAGCACCCGACAGGGAGCTCAGCCCCAGCATTTT
TRBJ2-2 - TRBV6-5 many CASSYSPRARTGELFF TGTGCCAGCAGTTACTCTCCCAGGGCTCGCACCGGGGAGCTGTTTTTT
TRBJ2-1 TRBD2 TRBV24-1 - CATSGRGDYNEQFF TGTGCCACCAGTGGCCGGGGGGACTACAATGAGCAGTTCTTC
TRBJ1-1 - TRBV20-1 - CSANARDVMWNTEAFF TGCAGTGCTAACGCCCGGGACGTTATGTGGAACACTGAAGCTTTCTTT
TRBJ1-2 - TRBV12-3/TRBV12-4 few CASSLSQLYGYTF TGTGCCAGCAGTTTAAGCCAGCTCTATGGCTACACCTTC
TRBJ2-6 TRBD2 TRBV15 once CATSRDVMGGVTGANVLTF TGTGCCACCAGCAGAGATGTCATGGGAGGGGTGACAGGGGCCAACGTCCTGACTTTC
TRBJ1-1 - TRBV4-1 few CASSQDLRKTGMNTEAFF TGCGCCAGCAGCCAAGATTTGAGGAAAACAGGGATGAACACTGAAGCTTTCTTT
TRBJ2-6 - TRBV20-1 many CSARDLETGANVLTF TGCAGTGCTAGAGATCTGGAAACTGGGGCCAACGTCCTGACTTTC
TRBJ2-5 TRBD1 TRBV2 - CATRTGPEVQYF TGTGCCACCAGGACAGGGCCAGAGGTCCAGTACTTC
TRBJ1-1 - TRBV6-1 few CASSEWVGRTEAFF TGTGCCAGCAGTGAATGGGTGGGTAGGACTGAAGCTTTCTTT
TRBJ1-5 - TRBV15 many CATSQVGFGQPQHF TGTGCCACCAGCCAGGTGGGTTTCGGTCAGCCCCAGCATTTT
TRBJ2-5 - TRBV5-1 few CASSTAREVQETQYF TGCGCCAGCAGCACGGCCAGGGAGGTCCAAGAGACCCAGTACTTC
TRBJ1-1 - TRBV2 - CASRGAPEAFF TGTGCCAGCAGGGGGGCCCCTGAAGCTTTCTTT
TRBJ1-1 TRBD1 TRBV19 - CATLPGQGIGEAFF TGTGCCACCCTCCCGGGACAGGGTATAGGTGAAGCTTTCTTT
TRBJ2-5 TRBD1 TRBV10-3 few CAISTGTGGVDETQYF TGTGCCATCAGCACCGGGACAGGGGGCGTTGATGAGACCCAGTACTTC
TRBJ2-7 TRBD1 TRBV7-8 many CASSPRPTGDYEQYF TGTGCCAGCAGCCCCCGCCCGACAGGGGACTACGAGCAGTACTTC
TRBJ1-2 - TRBV27 few CASSPGTRGYTF TGTGCCAGCAGTCCCGGGACAAGAGGCTACACCTTC
TRBJ1-5 - TRBV3-1 - CASSPRPGSYQPQHF TGTGCCAGCAGCCCCAGGCCAGGGAGCTATCAGCCCCAGCATTTT
TRBJ2-2 - TRBV2 - CTTAGRTGELFF TGTACCACCGCCGGGCGCACCGGGGAGCTGTTTTTT
TRBJ2-1 - TRBV7-9 few CASSPFVDEQFF TGTGCCAGCAGCCCCTTCGTGGATGAGCAGTTCTTC